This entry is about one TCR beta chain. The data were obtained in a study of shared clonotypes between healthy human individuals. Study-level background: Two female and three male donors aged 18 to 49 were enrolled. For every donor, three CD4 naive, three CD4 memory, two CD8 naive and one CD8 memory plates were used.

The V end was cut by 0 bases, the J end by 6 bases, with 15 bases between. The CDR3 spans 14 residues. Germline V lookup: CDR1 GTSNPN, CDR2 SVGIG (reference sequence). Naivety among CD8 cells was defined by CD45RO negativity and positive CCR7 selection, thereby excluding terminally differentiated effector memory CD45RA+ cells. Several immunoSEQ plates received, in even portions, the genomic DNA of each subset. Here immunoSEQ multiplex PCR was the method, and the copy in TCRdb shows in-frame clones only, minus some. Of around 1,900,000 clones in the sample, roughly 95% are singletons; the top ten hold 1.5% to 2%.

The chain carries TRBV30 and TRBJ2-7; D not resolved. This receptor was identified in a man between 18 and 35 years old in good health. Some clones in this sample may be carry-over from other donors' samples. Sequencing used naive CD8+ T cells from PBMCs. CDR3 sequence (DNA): TGTGCCTGGAGTGTTCTGCAGAGTGGAGCCGAGCAGTACTTC. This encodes CAWSVLQSGAEQYF.